The subject of this entry is one TCR beta chain. As yet, its antigen is unknown. 60 Vbeta and 13 Jbeta primers were used in PCR. Assay: immunoSEQ multiplex PCR; the TCRdb copy retains only in-frame clones and omits some. The table shows about 190,000 clones, with 60% to 80% occurring only once. The record originates from a study of cytomegalovirus exposure and HLA in healthy donors. The study, taken as a whole, reports: Another analysis was done later, and it associated 16,951 TCR beta sequences with HLA alleles at 0.05 false discovery rate.

Each donor was healthy, and each was a bone marrow donor. The receptor comes from a woman in her 30s in good health and CMV-seropositive. The sample consisted of PBMCs.

CDR3 nucleotides: TGTGCCAGCAGTTACTCCCTTAGCGGGGGGGGTCATACGCAGTATTTT. This gives the protein CASSYSLSGGGHTQYF. This chain connects TRBV6-5 to TRBJ2-3, with 11 bases that match TRBD2. Germline V gene lookup returns CDR1 MNHEY and CDR2 SVGAGI. Trimming at V came to 0 bases and at J to 7 bases, leaving 6 bases not matched to a gene. The CDR3 is 16 amino acids.